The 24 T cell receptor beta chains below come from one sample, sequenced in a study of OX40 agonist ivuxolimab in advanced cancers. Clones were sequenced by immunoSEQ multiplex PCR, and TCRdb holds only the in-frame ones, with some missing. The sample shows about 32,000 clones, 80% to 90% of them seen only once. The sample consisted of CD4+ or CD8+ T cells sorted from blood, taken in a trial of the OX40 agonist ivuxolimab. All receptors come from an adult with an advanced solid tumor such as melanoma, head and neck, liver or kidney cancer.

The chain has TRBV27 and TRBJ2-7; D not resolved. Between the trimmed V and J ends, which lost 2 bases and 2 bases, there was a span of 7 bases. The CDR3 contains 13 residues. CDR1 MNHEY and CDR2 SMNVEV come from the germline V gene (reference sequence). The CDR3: CASSLPATYEQYF. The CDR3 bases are TGTGCCAGCAGTTTACCTGCCACCTACGAGCAGTACTTC.

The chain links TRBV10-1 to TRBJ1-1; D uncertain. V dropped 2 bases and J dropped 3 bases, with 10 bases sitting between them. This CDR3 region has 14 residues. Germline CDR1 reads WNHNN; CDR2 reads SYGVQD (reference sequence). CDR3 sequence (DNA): TGCGCCAGCAGTGAGGACGTCTGGGACACTGAAGCTTTCTTT. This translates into CASSEDVWDTEAFF.

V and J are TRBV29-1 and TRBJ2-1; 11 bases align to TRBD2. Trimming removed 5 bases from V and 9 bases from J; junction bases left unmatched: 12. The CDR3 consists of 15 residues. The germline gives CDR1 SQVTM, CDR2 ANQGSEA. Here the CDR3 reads CSVHSGTSGFGEQFF. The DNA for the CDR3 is TGCAGCGTTCATTCCGGGACTAGCGGTTTCGGTGAGCAGTTCTTC.

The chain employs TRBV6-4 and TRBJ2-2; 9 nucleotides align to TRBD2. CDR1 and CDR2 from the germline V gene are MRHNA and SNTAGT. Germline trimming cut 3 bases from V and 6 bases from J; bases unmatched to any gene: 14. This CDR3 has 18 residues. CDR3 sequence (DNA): TGTGCCAGCAGTGATTATCCCGGACTAGCGATTGGCTCCGGGGAGCTGTTTTTT. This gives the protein CASSDYPGLAIGSGELFF.

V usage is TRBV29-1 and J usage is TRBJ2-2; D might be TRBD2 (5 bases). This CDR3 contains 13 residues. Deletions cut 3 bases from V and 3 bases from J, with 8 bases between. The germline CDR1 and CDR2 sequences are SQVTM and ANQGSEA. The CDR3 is CSVDKGDTGELFF. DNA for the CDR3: TGCAGCGTTGATAAGGGAGACACCGGGGAGCTGTTTTTT.

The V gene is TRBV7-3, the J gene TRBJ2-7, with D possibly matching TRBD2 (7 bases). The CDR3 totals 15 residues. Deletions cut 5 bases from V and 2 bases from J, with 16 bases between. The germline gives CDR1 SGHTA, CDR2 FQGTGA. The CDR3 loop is CASSHEGGVPYEQYF. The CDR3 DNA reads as TGTGCCAGCAGCCACGAAGGGGGGGTCCCCTACGAGCAGTACTTC.

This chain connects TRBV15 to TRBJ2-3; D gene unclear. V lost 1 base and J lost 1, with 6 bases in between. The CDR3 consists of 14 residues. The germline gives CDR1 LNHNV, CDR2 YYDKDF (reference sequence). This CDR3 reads CATSRGAGTDTQYF. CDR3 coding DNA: TGTGCCACCAGCAGAGGGGCCGGCACAGATACGCAGTATTTT.

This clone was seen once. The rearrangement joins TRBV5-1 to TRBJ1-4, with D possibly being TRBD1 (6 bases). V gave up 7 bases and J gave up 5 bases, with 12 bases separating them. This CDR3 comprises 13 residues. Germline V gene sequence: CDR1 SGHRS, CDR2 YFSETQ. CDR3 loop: CASAPRGNEKLFF. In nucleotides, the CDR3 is TGCGCCAGCGCACCCAGGGGAAATGAAAAACTGTTTTTT.

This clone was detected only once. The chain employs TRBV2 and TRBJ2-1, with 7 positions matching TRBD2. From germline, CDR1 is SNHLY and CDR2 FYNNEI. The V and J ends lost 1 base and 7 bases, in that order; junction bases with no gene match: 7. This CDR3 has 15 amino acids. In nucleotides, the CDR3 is TGTGCCAGCAGTGAAGAGCTAGCGGTACAGAATGAGCAGTTCTTC. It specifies CASSEELAVQNEQFF.

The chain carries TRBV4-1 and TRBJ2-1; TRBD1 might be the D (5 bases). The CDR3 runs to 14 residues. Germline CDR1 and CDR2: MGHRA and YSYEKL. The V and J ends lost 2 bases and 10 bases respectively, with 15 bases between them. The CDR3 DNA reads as TGCGCCAGCAGCCAACCCACCCCCCAGGGCGAGCAGTTCTTC. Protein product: CASSQPTPQGEQFF.

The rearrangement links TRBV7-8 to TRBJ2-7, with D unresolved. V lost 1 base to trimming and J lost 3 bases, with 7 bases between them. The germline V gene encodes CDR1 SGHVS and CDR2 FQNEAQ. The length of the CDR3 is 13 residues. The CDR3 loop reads CASSLGAVYEQYF. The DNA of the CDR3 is TGTGCCAGCAGCTTAGGGGCAGTCTACGAGCAGTACTTC. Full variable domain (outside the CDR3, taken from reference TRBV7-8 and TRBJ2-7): GAGVSQSPRYKVAKRGQDVALRCDPISGHVSLFWYQQALGQGPEFLTYFQNEAQLDKSGLPSDRFFAERPEGSVSTLKIQRTQQEDSAVYLCASSLGAVYEQYFGPGTRLTVT.

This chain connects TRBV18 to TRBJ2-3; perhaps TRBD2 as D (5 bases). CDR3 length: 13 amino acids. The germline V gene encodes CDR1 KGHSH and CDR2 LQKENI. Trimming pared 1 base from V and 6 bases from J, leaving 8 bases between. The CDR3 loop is CASSPRGADTQYF. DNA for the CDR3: TGTGCCAGCTCACCACGGGGAGCGGATACGCAGTATTTT.

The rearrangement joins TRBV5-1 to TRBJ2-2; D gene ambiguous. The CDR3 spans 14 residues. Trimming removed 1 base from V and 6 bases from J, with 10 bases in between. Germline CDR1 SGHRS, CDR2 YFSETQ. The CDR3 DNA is TGCGCCAGCAGCTTGTACCCGGGCGCCGGGGAGCTGTTTTTT. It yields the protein CASSLYPGAGELFF.

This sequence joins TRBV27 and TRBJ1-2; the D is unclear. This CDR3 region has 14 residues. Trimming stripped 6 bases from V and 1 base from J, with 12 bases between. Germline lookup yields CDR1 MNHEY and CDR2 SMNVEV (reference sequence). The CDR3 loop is CASSIGLGNYGYTF. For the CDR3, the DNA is TGTGCCAGCAGCATCGGACTGGGTAACTATGGCTACACCTTC.

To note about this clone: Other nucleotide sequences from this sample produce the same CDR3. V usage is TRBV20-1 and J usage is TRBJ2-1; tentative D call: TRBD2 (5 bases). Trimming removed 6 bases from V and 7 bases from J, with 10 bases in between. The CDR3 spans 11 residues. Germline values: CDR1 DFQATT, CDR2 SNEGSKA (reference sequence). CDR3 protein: CSATRGNEQFF. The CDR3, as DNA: TGCAGTGCCACCAGAGGGAATGAGCAGTTCTTC.

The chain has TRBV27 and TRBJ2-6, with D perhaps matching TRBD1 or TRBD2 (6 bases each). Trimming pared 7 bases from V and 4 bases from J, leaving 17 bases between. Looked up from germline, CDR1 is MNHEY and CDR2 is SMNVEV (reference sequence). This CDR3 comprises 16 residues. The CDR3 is CASTSAGAGGANVLTF. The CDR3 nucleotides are TGTGCCAGCACCTCCGCAGGGGCGGGGGGGGCCAACGTCCTGACTTTC.

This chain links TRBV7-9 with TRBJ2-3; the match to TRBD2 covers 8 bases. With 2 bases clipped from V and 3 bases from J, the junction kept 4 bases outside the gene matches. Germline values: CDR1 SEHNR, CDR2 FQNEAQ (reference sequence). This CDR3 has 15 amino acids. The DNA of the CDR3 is TGTGCCAGCAGCTTACCGGGCGGGGGGACAGATACGCAGTATTTT. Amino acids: CASSLPGGGTDTQYF.

This chain's CDR3 is CASSPRTGGEGETQYF. DNA of the CDR3: TGTGCCAGCAGCCCAAGGACAGGGGGCGAGGGGGAGACCCAGTACTTC. V and J are TRBV9 and TRBJ2-5; 11 positions match TRBD1. V was clipped by 4 bases and J by 5 bases; unmatched bases: 10. The CDR3 totals 16 residues. Germline-derived CDR1 and CDR2 are SGDLS and YYNGEE.

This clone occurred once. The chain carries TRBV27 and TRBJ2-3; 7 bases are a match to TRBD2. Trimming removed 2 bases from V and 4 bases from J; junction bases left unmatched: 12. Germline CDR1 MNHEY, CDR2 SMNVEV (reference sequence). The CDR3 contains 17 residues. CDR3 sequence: CASSLHSGDYLSDTQYF. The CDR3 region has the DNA TGTGCCAGCAGTTTACACTCGGGGGACTACTTATCAGATACGCAGTATTTT.

The CDR3 coding sequence is TGTGCCAGCAGCTTGGCGTGGACGGTCTACGAGCAGTACTTC. It yields the protein CASSLAWTVYEQYF. This chain links TRBV5-5 with TRBJ2-7; D is unclear. The V gene's germline CDR1 is SGHKS and CDR2 YYEKEE (reference sequence). The CDR3 spans 14 residues. The V end lost 0 bases, the J end lost 3 bases, and 10 bases lay between the germline ends.

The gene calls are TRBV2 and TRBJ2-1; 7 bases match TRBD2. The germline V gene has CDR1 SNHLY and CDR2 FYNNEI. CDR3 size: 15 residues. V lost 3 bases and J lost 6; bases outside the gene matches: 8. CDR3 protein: CASSELVPGGNEQFF. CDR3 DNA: TGTGCCAGCAGTGAGCTGGTCCCGGGAGGCAATGAGCAGTTCTTC.

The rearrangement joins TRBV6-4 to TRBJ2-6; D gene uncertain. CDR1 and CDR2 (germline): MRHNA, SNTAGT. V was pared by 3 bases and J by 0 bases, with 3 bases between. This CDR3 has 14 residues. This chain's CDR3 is CASSDGSGANVLTF. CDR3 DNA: TGTGCCAGCAGTGATGGCTCTGGGGCCAACGTCCTGACTTTC.

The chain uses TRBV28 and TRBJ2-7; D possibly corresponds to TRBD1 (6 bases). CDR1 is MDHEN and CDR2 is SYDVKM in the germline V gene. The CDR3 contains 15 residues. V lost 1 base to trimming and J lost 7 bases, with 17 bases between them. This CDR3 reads CASSLSSFGGEEQYF. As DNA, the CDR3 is TGTGCCAGCAGTTTATCTTCGTTTGGGGGCGAAGAGCAGTACTTC.

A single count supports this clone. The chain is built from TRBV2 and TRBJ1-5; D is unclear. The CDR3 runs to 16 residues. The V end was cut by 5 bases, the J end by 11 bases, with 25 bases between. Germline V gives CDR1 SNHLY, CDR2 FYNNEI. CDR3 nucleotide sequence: TGTGCCAGCAGTCCAATAAGCTGGTCGCGGGAGGAAGCCCAGCATTTT. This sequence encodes CASSPISWSREEAQHF. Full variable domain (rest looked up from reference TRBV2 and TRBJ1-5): EPEVTQTPSHQVTQMGQEVILRCVPISNHLYFYWYRQILGQKVEFLVSFYNNEISEKSEIFDDQFSVERPDGSNFTLKIRSTKLEDSAMYFCASSPISWSREEAQHFGDGTRLSIL.